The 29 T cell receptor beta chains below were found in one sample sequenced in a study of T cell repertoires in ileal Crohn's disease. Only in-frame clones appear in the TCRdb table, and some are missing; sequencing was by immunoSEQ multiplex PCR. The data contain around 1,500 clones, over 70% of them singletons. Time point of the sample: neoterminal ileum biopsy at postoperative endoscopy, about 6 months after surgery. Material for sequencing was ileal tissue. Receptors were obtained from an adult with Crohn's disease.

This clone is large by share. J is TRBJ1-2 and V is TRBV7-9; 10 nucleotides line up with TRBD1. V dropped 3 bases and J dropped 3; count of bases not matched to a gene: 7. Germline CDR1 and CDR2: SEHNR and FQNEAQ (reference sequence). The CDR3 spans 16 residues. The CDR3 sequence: CASSFRDRGSDYGYTF. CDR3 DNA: TGTGCCAGCAGCTTCCGGGACAGGGGAAGCGACTATGGCTACACCTTC.

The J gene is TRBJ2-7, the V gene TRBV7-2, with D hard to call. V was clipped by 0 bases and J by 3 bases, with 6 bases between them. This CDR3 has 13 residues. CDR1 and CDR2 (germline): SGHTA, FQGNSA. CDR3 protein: CASSLAQFYEQYF. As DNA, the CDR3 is TGTGCCAGCAGCTTAGCACAGTTCTACGAGCAGTACTTC.

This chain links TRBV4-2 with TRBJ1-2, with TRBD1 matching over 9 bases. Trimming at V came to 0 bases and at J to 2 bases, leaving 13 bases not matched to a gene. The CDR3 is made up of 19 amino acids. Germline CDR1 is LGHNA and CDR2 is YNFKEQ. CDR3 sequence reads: CASSQDSGQGIIINYGYTF. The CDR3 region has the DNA TGTGCCAGCAGCCAAGACTCAGGACAGGGGATAATTATCAACTATGGCTACACCTTC.

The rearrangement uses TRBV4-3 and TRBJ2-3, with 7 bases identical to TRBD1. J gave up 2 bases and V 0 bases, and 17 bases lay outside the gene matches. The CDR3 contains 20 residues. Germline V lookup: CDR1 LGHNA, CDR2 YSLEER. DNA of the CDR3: TGCGCCAGCAGCCAAGATGGGTTGATTGGTGGGACAGATGTCACAGATACGCAGTATTTT. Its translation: CASSQDGLIGGTDVTDTQYF.

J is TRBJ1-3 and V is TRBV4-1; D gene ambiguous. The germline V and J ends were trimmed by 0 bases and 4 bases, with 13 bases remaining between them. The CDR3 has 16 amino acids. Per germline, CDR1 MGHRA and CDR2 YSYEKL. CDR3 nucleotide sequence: TGCGCCAGCAGCCAAGAGGAGGGTAGGTTCGGAAACACCATATATTTT. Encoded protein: CASSQEEGRFGNTIYF.

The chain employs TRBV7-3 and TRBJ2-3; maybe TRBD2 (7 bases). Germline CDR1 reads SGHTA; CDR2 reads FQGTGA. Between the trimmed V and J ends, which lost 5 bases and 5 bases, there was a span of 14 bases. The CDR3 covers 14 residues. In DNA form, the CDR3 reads TGTGCCAGCAGCCCACGGGGGGCTGGAGATACGCAGTATTTT. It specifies CASSPRGAGDTQYF.

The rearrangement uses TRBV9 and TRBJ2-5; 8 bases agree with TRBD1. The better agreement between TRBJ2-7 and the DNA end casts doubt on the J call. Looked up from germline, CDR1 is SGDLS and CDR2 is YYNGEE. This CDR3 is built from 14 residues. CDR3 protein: CASSKTGGYYEQYF. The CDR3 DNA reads TGTGCCAGCAGCAAAACAGGGGGATACTACGAGCAGTACTTC.

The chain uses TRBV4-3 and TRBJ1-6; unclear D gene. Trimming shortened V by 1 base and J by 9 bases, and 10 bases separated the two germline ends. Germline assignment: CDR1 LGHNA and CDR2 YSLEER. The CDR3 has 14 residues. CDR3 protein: CASSQVRRGSPLHF. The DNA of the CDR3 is TGCGCCAGCAGCCAAGTTAGAAGAGGTTCACCCCTCCACTTT.

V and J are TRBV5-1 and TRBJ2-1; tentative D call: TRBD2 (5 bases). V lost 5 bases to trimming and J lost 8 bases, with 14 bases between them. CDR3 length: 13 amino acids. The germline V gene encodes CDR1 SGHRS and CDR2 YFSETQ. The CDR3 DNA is TGCGCCAGCAGACTAGACCAGACATATGAGCAGTTCTTC. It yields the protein CASRLDQTYEQFF.

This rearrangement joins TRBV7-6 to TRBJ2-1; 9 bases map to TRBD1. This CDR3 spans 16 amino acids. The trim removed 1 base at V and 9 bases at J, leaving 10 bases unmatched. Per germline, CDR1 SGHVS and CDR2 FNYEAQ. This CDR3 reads CASSLGRDRVSAEQFF. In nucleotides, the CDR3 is TGTGCCAGCAGCTTAGGTCGGGACAGGGTTTCTGCTGAGCAGTTCTTC. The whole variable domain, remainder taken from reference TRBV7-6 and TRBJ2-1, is GAGVSQSPRYKVTKRGQDVALRCDPISGHVSLYWYRQALGQGPEFLTYFNYEAQQDKSGLPNDRFSAERPEGSISTLTIQRTEQRDSAMYRCASSLGRDRVSAEQFFGPGTRLTVL.

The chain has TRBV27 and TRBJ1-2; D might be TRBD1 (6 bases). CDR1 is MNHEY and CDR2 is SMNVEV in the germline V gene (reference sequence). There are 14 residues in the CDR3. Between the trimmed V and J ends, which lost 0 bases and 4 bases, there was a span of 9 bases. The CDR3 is CASSLSGQRYGYTF. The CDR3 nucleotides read TGTGCCAGCAGTTTATCCGGACAGCGCTATGGCTACACCTTC.

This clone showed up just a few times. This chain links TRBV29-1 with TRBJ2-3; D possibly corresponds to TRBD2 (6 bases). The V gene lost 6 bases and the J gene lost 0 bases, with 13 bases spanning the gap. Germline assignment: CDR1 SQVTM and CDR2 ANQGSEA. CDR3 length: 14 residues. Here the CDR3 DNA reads TGCAGCGTGGATCAAGGGACTAGCACAGATACGCAGTATTTT. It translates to CSVDQGTSTDTQYF.

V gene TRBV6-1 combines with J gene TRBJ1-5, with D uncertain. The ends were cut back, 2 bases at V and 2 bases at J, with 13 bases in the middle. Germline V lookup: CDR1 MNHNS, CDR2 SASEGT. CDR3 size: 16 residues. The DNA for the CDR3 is TGTGCCAGCAGTGAACGCTGGCCTGCGGGCAATCAGCCCCAGCATTTT. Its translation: CASSERWPAGNQPQHF.

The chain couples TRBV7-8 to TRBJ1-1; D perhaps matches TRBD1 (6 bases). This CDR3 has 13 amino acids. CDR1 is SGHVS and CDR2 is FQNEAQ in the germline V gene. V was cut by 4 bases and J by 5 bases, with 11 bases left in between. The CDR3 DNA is TGTGCCAGCAGCTCGTACGGACAGACTGAAGCTTTCTTT. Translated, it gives CASSSYGQTEAFF.

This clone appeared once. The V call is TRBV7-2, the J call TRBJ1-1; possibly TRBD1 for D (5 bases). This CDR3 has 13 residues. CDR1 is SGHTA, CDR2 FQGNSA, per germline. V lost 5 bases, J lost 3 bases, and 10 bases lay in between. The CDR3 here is CASSRGADTEAFF. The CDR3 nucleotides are TGTGCCAGCAGCCGCGGGGCGGACACTGAAGCTTTCTTT.

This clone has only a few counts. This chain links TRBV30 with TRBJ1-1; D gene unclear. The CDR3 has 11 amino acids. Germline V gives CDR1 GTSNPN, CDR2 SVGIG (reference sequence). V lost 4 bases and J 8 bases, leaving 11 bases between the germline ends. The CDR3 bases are TGTGCCTGGAATGAGGGCAGGGAAGCTTTCTTT. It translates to CAWNEGREAFF.

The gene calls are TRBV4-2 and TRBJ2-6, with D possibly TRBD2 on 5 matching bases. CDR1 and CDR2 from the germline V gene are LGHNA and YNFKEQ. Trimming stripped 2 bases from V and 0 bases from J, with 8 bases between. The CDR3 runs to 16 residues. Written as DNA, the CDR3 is TGTGCCAGCAGCCAACTCCGGGACTCTGGGGCCAACGTCCTGACTTTC. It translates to CASSQLRDSGANVLTF.

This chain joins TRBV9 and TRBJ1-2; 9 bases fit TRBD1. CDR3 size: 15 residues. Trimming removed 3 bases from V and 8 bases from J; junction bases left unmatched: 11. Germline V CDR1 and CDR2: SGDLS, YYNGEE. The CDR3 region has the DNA TGTGCCAGCAGCGATTTGACAGGGGGGACAGGCGGCTACACCTTC. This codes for CASSDLTGGTGGYTF.

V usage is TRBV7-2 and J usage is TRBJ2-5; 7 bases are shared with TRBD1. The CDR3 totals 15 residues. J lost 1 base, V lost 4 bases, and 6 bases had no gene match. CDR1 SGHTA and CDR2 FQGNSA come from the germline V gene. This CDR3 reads CASSSDRTTQETQYF. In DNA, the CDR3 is TGTGCCAGCAGCTCGGACAGGACGACCCAAGAGACCCAGTACTTC.

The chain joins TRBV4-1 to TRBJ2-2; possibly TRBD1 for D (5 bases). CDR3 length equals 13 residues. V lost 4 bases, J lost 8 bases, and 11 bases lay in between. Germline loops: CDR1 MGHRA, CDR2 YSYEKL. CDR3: CASSLRVGGELFF. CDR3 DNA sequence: TGCGCCAGCAGCCTCAGGGTCGGGGGGGAGCTGTTTTTT.

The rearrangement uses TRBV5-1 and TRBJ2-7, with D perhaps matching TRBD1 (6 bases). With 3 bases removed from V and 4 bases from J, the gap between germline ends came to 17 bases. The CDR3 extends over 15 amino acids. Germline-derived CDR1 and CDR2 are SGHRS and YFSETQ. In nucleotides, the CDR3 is TGCGCCAGCAGCTCCGGGCCAGGGGCCGAATACGAGCAGTACTTC. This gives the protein CASSSGPGAEYEQYF.

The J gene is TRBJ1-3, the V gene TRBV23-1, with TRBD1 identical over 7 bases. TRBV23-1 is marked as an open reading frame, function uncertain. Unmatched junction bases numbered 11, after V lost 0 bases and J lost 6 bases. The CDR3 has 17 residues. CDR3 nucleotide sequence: TGCGCCAGCAGTCAATCGGCTCAGGGGGAAAGTGAAAACACCATATATTTT. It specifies CASSQSAQGESENTIYF.

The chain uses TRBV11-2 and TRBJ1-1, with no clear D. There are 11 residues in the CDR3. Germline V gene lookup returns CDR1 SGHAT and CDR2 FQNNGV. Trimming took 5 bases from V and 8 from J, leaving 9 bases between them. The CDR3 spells CASSPRREAFF. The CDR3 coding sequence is TGTGCCAGCAGCCCCCGGCGGGAAGCTTTCTTT. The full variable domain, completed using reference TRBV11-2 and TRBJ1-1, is EAGVAQSPRYKIIEKRQSVAFWCNPISGHATLYWYQQILGQGPKLLIQFQNNGVVDDSQLPKDRFSAERLKGVDSTLKIQPAKLEDSAVYLCASSPRREAFFGQGTRLTVV.

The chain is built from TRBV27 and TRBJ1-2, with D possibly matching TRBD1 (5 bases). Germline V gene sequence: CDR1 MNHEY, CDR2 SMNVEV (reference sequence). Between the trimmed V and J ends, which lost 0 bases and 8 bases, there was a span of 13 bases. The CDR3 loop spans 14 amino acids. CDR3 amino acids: CASSLSGGLRGYTF. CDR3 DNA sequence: TGTGCCAGCAGTTTATCCGGGGGTCTGAGAGGCTACACCTTC.

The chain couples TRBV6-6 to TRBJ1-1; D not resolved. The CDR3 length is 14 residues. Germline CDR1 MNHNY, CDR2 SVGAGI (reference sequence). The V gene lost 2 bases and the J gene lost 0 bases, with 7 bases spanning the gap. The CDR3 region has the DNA TGTGCCAGCAGTTACGTTACAGTGAACACTGAAGCTTTCTTT. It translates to CASSYVTVNTEAFF.

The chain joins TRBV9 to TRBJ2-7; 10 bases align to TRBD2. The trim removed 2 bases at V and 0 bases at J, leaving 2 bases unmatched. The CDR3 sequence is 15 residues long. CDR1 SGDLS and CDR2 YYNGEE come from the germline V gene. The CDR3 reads CASSVSSGGSYEQYF. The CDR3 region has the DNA TGTGCCAGCAGCGTTTCTAGCGGGGGCTCCTACGAGCAGTACTTC. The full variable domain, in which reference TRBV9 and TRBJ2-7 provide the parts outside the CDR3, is DSGVTQTPKHLITATGQRVTLRCSPRSGDLSVYWYQQSLDQGLQFLIQYYNGEERAKGNILERFSAQQFPDLHSELNLSSLELGDSALYFCASSVSSGGSYEQYFGPGTRLTVT.

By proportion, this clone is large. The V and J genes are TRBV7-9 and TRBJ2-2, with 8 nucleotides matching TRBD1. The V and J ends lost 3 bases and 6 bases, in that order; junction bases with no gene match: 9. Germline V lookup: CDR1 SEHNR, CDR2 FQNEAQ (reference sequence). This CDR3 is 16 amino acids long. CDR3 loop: CASSFPRQGLAGELFF. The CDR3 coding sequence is TGTGCCAGCAGCTTTCCGAGACAGGGGCTAGCCGGGGAGCTGTTTTTT. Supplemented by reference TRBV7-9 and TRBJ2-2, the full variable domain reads DTGVSQNPRHKITKRGQNVTFRCDPISEHNRLYWYRQTLGQGPEFLTYFQNEAQLEKSRLLSDRFSAERPKGSFSTLEIQRTEQGDSAMYLCASSFPRQGLAGELFFGEGSRLTVL.

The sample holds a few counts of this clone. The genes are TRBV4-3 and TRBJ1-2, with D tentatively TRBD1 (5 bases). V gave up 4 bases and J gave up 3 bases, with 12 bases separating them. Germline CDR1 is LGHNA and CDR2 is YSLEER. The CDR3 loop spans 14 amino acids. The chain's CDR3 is CASSLQVTDYGYTF. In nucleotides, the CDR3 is TGCGCCAGCAGCCTACAGGTAACCGACTATGGCTACACCTTC.

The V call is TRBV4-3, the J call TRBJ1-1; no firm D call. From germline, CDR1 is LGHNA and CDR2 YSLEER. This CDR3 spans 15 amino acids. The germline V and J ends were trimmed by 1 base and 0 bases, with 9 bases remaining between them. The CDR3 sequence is CASSQVGRLNTEAFF. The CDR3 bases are TGCGCCAGCAGCCAAGTGGGCAGACTGAACACTGAAGCTTTCTTT.